Included here is one TCR beta chain sequence, with context. One end of the junction does not line up with germline, which may come from a read error. Some clones are missing from TCRdb's copy, which holds only in-frame ones; the method was immunoSEQ multiplex PCR. The data contain 350,000 to 500,000 clones, around 87% of them singletons. CDR3 size: 11 residues. Germline lookup yields CDR1 DFQATT and CDR2 SNEGSKA (reference sequence). Described treatment: approximately 18 received Ad26.COV2.S at low or high dose, single or two shots; roughly five received placebo; per-sample allocation not given. Day 63 after the first vaccine or placebo injection was the time point for sampling. These data are taken from a study of Ad26.COV2.S vaccination and SARS-CoV-2 variants.

Source: peripheral blood, taken in a trial of Ad26.COV2.S vaccine versus placebo. This chain links TRBV20-1 with TRBJ1-2; 11 positions agree with TRBD1. The receptor's source is a person between 18 and 65 years old who received the Ad26.COV2.S COVID-19 vaccine or a placebo. CDR3 in DNA: TGCAGTGCTAGAGTCCGGGACAGGGGGAACTTC. This sequence encodes CSARVRDRGNF.